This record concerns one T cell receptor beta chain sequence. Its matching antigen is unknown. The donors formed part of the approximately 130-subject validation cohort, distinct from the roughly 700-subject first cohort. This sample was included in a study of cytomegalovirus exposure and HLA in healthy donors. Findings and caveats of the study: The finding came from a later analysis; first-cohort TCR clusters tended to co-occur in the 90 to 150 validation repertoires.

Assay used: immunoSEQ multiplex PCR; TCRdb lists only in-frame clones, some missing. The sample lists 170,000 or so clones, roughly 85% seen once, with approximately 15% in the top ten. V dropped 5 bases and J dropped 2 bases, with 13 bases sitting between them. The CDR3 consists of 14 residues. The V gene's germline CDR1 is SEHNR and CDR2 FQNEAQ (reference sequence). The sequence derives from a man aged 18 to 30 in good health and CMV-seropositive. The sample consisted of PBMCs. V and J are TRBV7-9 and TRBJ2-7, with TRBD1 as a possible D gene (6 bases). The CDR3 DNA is TGTGCCAGCAGCCCCGAGGGGGTACCCTACGAGCAGTACTTC. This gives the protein CASSPEGVPYEQYF.